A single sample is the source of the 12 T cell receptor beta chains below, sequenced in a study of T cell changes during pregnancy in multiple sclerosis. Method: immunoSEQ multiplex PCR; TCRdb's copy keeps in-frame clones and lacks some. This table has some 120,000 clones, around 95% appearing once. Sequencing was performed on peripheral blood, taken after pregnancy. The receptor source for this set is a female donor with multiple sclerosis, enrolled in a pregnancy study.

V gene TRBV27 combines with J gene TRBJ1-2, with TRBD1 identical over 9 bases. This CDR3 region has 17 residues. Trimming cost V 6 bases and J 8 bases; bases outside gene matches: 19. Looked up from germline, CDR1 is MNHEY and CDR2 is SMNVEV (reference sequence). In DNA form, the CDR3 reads TGTGCCAGCAGCCCCGCCGGGACAGGGAATCCCTTTAGGGGCTACACCTTC. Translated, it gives CASSPAGTGNPFRGYTF.

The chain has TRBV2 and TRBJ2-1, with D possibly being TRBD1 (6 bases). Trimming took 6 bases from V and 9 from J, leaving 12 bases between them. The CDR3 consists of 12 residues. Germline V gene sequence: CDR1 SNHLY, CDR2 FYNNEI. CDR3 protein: CASSPGTPEQFF. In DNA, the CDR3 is TGTGCCAGCAGCCCCGGGACACCTGAGCAGTTCTTC.

CDR3 bases: TGTGCCAGCAGCGACACGGCGGGGTTCTATGGCTACACCTTC. Translation gives CASSDTAGFYGYTF. The chain joins TRBV28 to TRBJ1-2; D not certain. Trimming stripped 6 bases from V and 4 bases from J, with 15 bases between. Germline loops: CDR1 MDHEN, CDR2 SYDVKM. The CDR3 has 14 amino acids.

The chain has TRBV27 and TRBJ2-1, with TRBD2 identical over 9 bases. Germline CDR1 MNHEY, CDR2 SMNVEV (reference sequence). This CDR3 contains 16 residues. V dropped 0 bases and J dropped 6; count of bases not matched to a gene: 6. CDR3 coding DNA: TGTGCCAGCAGTTTATCCCGGGGACTAGCCAGCAATGAGCAGTTCTTC. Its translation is CASSLSRGLASNEQFF.

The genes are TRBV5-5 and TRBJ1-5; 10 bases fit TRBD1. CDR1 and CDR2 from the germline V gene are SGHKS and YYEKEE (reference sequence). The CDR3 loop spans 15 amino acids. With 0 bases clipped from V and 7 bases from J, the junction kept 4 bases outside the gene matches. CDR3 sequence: CASSLEGQGSQPQHF. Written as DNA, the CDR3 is TGTGCCAGCAGCTTGGAGGGACAGGGGTCCCAGCCCCAGCATTTT.

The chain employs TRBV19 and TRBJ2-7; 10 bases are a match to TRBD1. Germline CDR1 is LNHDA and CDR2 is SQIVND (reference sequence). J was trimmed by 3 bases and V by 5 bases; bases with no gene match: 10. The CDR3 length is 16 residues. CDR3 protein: CASSHDTGQGFYEQYF. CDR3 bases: TGTGCCAGTAGTCACGACACGGGACAGGGGTTCTACGAGCAGTACTTC.

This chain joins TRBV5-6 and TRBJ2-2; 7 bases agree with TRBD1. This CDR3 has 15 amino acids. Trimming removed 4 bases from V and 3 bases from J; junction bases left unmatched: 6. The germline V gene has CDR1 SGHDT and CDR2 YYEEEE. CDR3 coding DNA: TGTGCCAGCAGCCACGACAGGGTGTACACCGGGGAGCTGTTTTTT. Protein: CASSHDRVYTGELFF.

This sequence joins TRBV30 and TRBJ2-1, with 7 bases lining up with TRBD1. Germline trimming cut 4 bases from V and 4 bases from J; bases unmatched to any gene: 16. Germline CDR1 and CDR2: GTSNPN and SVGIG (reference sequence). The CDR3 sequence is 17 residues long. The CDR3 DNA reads TGTGCCTGGAACGGGCGCCGATCGGGACAGCGTTACAATGAGCAGTTCTTC. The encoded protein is CAWNGRRSGQRYNEQFF.

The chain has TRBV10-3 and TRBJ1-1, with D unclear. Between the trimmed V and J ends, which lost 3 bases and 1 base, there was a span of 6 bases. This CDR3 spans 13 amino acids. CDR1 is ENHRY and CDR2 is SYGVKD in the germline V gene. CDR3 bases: TGTGCCATCAGTGAAACGGGGAACACTGAAGCTTTCTTT. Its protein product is CAISETGNTEAFF.

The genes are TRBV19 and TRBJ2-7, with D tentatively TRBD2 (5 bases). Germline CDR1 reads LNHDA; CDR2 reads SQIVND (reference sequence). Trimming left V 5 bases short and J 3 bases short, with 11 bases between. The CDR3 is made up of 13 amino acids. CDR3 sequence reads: CASSPRVDYEQYF. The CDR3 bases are TGTGCCAGTAGTCCGAGGGTGGACTACGAGCAGTACTTC.

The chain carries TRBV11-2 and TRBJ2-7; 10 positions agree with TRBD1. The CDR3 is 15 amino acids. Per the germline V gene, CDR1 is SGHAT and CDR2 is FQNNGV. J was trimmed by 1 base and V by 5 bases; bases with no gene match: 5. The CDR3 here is CASSADRGYSYEQYF. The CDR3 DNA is TGTGCCAGCAGCGCGGACAGGGGGTATTCCTACGAGCAGTACTTC.

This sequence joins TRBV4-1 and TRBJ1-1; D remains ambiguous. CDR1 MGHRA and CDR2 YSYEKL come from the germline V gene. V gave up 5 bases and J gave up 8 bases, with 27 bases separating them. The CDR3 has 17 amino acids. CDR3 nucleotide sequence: TGCGCCAGCAGCATAATGGTCCTCGACCGCGGAACACCCGAAGCTTTCTTT. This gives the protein CASSIMVLDRGTPEAFF.